This entry lists 20 T cell receptor beta chains sequenced from one sample in a study of OX40 agonist ivuxolimab in advanced cancers. The protocol was immunoSEQ multiplex PCR, while the TCRdb copy is restricted to in-frame clones and leaves out a portion. The sample has about 79,000 clones; around 92% are singletons. The sequences come from CD4+ or CD8+ T cells sorted from blood, collected in a trial of the OX40 agonist ivuxolimab. All receptors come from an adult with an advanced solid tumor such as melanoma, head and neck, liver or kidney cancer.

In this sample, this clone turned up a few times. The J gene is TRBJ2-7, the V gene TRBV4-2, with 11 bases lining up with TRBD2. The germline CDR1 and CDR2 sequences are LGHNA and YNFKEQ. The J segment lost 5 bases and the V segment lost 4 bases, leaving 13 bases of the junction unmatched. This CDR3 has 17 residues. The CDR3 sequence is CASSPTSGSSFVNEQYF. The CDR3 DNA sequence: TGTGCCAGCAGCCCAACTAGCGGGAGTAGCTTTGTAAACGAGCAGTACTTC.

The chain joins TRBV4-2 to TRBJ1-4, with a tentative D call TRBD1 (5 bases). Trimming cost V 1 base and J 7 bases, with 13 bases left between them. In germline, CDR1 is LGHNA, CDR2 YNFKEQ. This CDR3 has 15 amino acids. CDR3 in amino acids: CASSQAGQGPEKLFF. CDR3 nucleotides: TGTGCCAGCAGCCAAGCCGGTCAGGGACCTGAAAAACTGTTTTTT.

The rearrangement links TRBV18 to TRBJ1-1; 10 bases map to TRBD1. Germline trimming cut 3 bases from V and 10 bases from J; bases unmatched to any gene: 8. CDR3 size: 14 residues. In germline, CDR1 is KGHSH, CDR2 LQKENI. CDR3 region: CASSPGQGDVGAFF. CDR3 in DNA: TGTGCCAGCTCACCTGGACAGGGGGATGTAGGAGCTTTCTTT.

The chain is built from TRBV5-1 and TRBJ1-2, with D perhaps TRBD1 (6 bases). V was shortened by 0 bases and J by 4 bases, with 16 bases between the two germline ends. Per germline, CDR1 SGHRS and CDR2 YFSETQ. The CDR3 is made up of 16 amino acids. CDR3 amino acids: CASSLGTGRSTYGYTF. The CDR3 DNA follows: TGCGCCAGCAGCTTGGGTACAGGGAGGTCTACCTATGGCTACACCTTC.

The chain has TRBV6-1 and TRBJ2-2, with 7 bases matching TRBD2. Looked up from germline, CDR1 is MNHNS and CDR2 is SASEGT. This CDR3 comprises 16 residues. The ends lost 4 bases at V and 2 bases at J; junction bases unmatched: 7. For the CDR3, the DNA is TGTGCCAGCAGTGCTCGCCGCGGGGGTAACACCGGGGAGCTGTTTTTT. Translation: CASSARRGGNTGELFF.

In nucleotides, the CDR3 is TGTGCCAGCTCACCTTCTAGCGGGATGAAGGCCCATGAGCAGTTCTTC. It translates to CASSPSSGMKAHEQFF. The chain employs TRBV18 and TRBJ2-1; 9 nucleotides line up with TRBD2. The V gene end was trimmed by 3 bases and the J gene end by 8 bases; junction bases not matched to a gene: 11. Germline V lookup: CDR1 KGHSH, CDR2 LQKENI. The CDR3 loop spans 16 amino acids.

A single count supports this clone. The chain links TRBV6-5 to TRBJ2-1, with TRBD2 as a possible D gene (5 bases). This CDR3 is 15 amino acids long. Germline CDR1 reads MNHEY; CDR2 reads SVGAGI. The V and J ends lost 6 bases and 3 bases respectively, with 15 bases between them. In DNA form, the CDR3 reads TGTGCCAGCAGCGAAAGACGGGGAAACTACAATGAGCAGTTCTTC. This codes for CASSERRGNYNEQFF.

The chain is built from TRBV2 and TRBJ2-1, with TRBD2 matching over 10 bases. V dropped 2 bases and J dropped 8; count of bases not matched to a gene: 3. The CDR3 is 14 amino acids. Germline V CDR1 and CDR2: SNHLY, FYNNEI. In DNA, the CDR3 is TGTGCCAGCAGTGAACTAGCGGGAGCGCATGAGCAGTTCTTC. The encoded protein is CASSELAGAHEQFF.

The rearrangement links TRBV5-5 to TRBJ1-2; D gene ambiguous. The CDR3 spans 16 residues. Trimming removed 1 base from V and 0 bases from J, with 13 bases in between. Germline lookup yields CDR1 SGHKS and CDR2 YYEKEE (reference sequence). CDR3: CASSLSRVKSNYGYTF. In nucleotides, the CDR3 is TGTGCCAGCAGCTTGTCTCGGGTCAAATCTAACTATGGCTACACCTTC.

The genes are TRBV5-1 and TRBJ2-3, with 9 bases lining up with TRBD1. The germline CDR1 and CDR2 sequences are SGHRS and YFSETQ. V gave up 5 bases and J gave up 3 bases; unmatched junction bases: 1. The CDR3 consists of 13 residues. The CDR3: CASRQGATDTQYF. The CDR3 bases are TGCGCCAGCAGACAGGGGGCAACAGATACGCAGTATTTT.

This clone turned up a few times. V usage is TRBV7-9 and J usage is TRBJ1-1; D ambiguous. Germline CDR1 and CDR2: SEHNR and FQNEAQ (reference sequence). This CDR3 is built from 13 residues. V lost 4 bases to trimming and J lost 3 bases, with 9 bases between them. The CDR3 region is CASSYIAYTEAFF. CDR3 DNA: TGTGCCAGCAGCTACATAGCATACACTGAAGCTTTCTTT.

The chain carries TRBV2 and TRBJ1-5; D is perhaps TRBD1 or TRBD2 (5 bases each). The J call may be mistaken, given a closer DNA end match to TRBJ2-3. This CDR3 is built from 15 residues. CDR1 and CDR2 from the germline V gene are SNHLY and FYNNEI. In DNA, the CDR3 is TGTGCCAGCAGTGGCCAGGGTGGGAGCAATCAGCCCCAGTATTTT. Its translation: CASSGQGGSNQPQYF.

The V gene is TRBV29-1, the J gene TRBJ2-6; TRBD1 agrees at 12 bases. The length of the CDR3 is 18 residues. Per germline, CDR1 SQVTM and CDR2 ANQGSEA. Trimming cost V 6 bases and J 0 bases; bases outside gene matches: 9. The CDR3 sequence is CSVATRDRGRSGANVLTF. As DNA, the CDR3 is TGCAGCGTCGCCACCAGGGACAGGGGGCGCTCTGGGGCCAACGTCCTGACTTTC.

V is TRBV11-3 and J is TRBJ2-7; tentative D call: TRBD2 (6 bases). There are 12 residues in the CDR3. Germline CDR1 reads SGHNT; CDR2 reads YENEEA. The V gene lost 5 bases and the J gene lost 3 bases, with 8 bases spanning the gap. CDR3 protein: CASSPSDYEQYF. The CDR3 nucleotides read TGTGCCAGCAGCCCTAGCGACTACGAGCAGTACTTC.

The chain links TRBV5-4 to TRBJ2-3; 11 bases map to TRBD2. V was clipped by 3 bases and J by 6 bases; unmatched bases: 9. CDR3 length: 16 amino acids. Per the germline V gene, CDR1 is SGHNT and CDR2 is YYREEE (reference sequence). The CDR3 loop reads CASSSASGRLVDTQYF. The CDR3 DNA follows: TGTGCCAGCAGCTCGGCTAGCGGGAGGCTGGTTGATACGCAGTATTTT. Combining the CDR3 with reference TRBV5-4 and TRBJ2-3 gives the whole variable domain ETGVTQSPTHLIKTRGQQVTLRCSSQSGHNTVSWYQQALGQGPQFIFQYYREEENGRGNFPPRFSGLQFPNYSSELNVNALELDDSALYLCASSSASGRLVDTQYFGPGTRLTVL.

The chain uses TRBV18 and TRBJ2-7; D ambiguous. The V gene lost 4 bases and the J gene lost 6 bases, with 10 bases spanning the gap. CDR3 length equals 12 residues. Germline assignment: CDR1 KGHSH and CDR2 LQKENI. The CDR3 sequence: CASSLYQTEQYF. CDR3 coding DNA: TGTGCCAGCTCACTATACCAAACCGAGCAGTACTTC.

J is TRBJ2-7 and V is TRBV6-5, with D perhaps matching TRBD1 (6 bases). The CDR3 runs to 12 residues. V lost 5 bases, J lost 4 bases, and 9 bases lay in between. Germline lookup yields CDR1 MNHEY and CDR2 SVGAGI. The CDR3 is CASSRQVYEQYF. As DNA, the CDR3 is TGTGCCAGCAGTAGACAGGTTTACGAGCAGTACTTC.

The DNA of the CDR3 is TGTGCCAGCAGCTTCAGCGGGAGGTCCTACAATGAGCAGTTCTTC. Its translation: CASSFSGRSYNEQFF. The J gene is TRBJ2-1, the V gene TRBV7-2; 9 nucleotides align to TRBD2. The length of the CDR3 is 15 residues. The V gene end was trimmed by 3 bases and the J gene end by 1 base; junction bases not matched to a gene: 1. CDR1 is SGHTA, CDR2 FQGNSA, per germline.

The sample holds one count of this clone. The chain joins TRBV7-6 to TRBJ2-3; D perhaps matches TRBD1 (5 bases). Germline assignment: CDR1 SGHVS and CDR2 FNYEAQ. Trimming removed 3 bases from V and 0 bases from J, with 7 bases in between. The CDR3 has 14 residues. DNA of the CDR3: TGTGCCAGCAGCTTTCAGGGTAGCACAGATACGCAGTATTTT. It encodes CASSFQGSTDTQYF. The full variable domain, completed using reference TRBV7-6 and TRBJ2-3, is GAGVSQSPRYKVTKRGQDVALRCDPISGHVSLYWYRQALGQGPEFLTYFNYEAQQDKSGLPNDRFSAERPEGSISTLTIQRTEQRDSAMYRCASSFQGSTDTQYFGPGTRLTVL.

CDR3 nucleotide sequence: TGCGCCAGCAGCCCCCAACCACCGGGACAGGGAGGTCAGCCCCAGCATTTT. It translates to CASSPQPPGQGGQPQHF. The J gene is TRBJ1-5, the V gene TRBV5-1, with 9 bases matching TRBD1. J gave up 6 bases and V 4 bases, and 14 bases lay outside the gene matches. CDR3 length: 17 amino acids. Germline V gives CDR1 SGHRS, CDR2 YFSETQ.